The 30 T cell receptor beta chains listed next were all sequenced from one sample in a study of T cells after yellow fever vaccination (dated by TCRdb to the late 2010s). Library creation used 5' RACE. The reads were generated on an Illumina NovaSeq 6000. TCRdb handled the public reads itself, with Q25 trimming in fastp and clone calling in MiXCR, and kept productive beta chains. Every CDR3 protein is listed once, alongside the most common genes and DNA of its rows. For this sample the table gives 250,000 to 400,000 distinct CDR3 sequences, of which roughly 4.3% were detected only once. The ten largest clones represent approximately 19% of the sample. In the paper's terms, the treatment or condition label means: live attenuated yellow fever vaccine strain. The sequenced sample was PBMCs, obtained 15 days after the yellow fever booster vaccination. The receptors derive from a man younger than 35 who received the YFV17D yellow fever vaccine.

This clonotype was seen more than once but under ten times. The genes are TRBV18 and TRBJ2-2, with TRBD1 matching 10 bases. The CDR3 is 14 amino acids. The germline CDR1 and CDR2 sequences are KGHSH and LQKENI. V gave up 2 bases and J gave up 6 bases; unmatched junction bases: 0. The CDR3 nucleotides read TGTGCCAGCTCACCAGGGACAGGGGCCGGGGAGCTGTTTTTT. This sequence encodes CASSPGTGAGELFF.

The table lists this clonotype with a few counts. The chain carries TRBV7-9 and TRBJ2-1; D may correspond to TRBD1 or TRBD2 (5 bases each). Germline V gene sequence: CDR1 SEHNR, CDR2 FQNEAQ (reference sequence). This CDR3 is built from 12 residues. The V and J ends lost 3 bases and 9 bases respectively, with 9 bases between them. The DNA of the CDR3 is TGTGCCAGCAGCTTGGGGGACGCTGAGCAGTTCTTC. It yields the protein CASSLGDAEQFF. Full variable domain (rest looked up from reference TRBV7-9 and TRBJ2-1): DTGVSQNPRHKITKRGQNVTFRCDPISEHNRLYWYRQTLGQGPEFLTYFQNEAQLEKSRLLSDRFSAERPKGSFSTLEIQRTEQGDSAMYLCASSLGDAEQFFGPGTRLTVL.

The J gene is TRBJ2-7, the V gene TRBV30; TRBD1 is a possible D gene (6 bases). V was clipped by 0 bases and J by 4 bases, with 7 bases between them. The CDR3 totals 12 residues. Germline CDR1 and CDR2: GTSNPN and SVGIG (reference sequence). CDR3 coding DNA: TGTGCCTGGAGTGTTCAGGGGTACGAGCAGTACTTC. Protein product: CAWSVQGYEQYF.

This clonotype was detected a few times. CDR3 sequence reads: CAWSSPLRVEQPQHF. The CDR3 DNA follows: TGTGCCTGGAGTTCACCCCTCAGGGTGGAGCAGCCCCAGCATTTT. This rearrangement joins TRBV30 to TRBJ1-5, with D possibly TRBD1 on 5 matching bases. V was trimmed by 2 bases and J by 7 bases, leaving 18 bases between them. This CDR3 spans 15 amino acids. The germline gives CDR1 GTSNPN, CDR2 SVGIG (reference sequence).

The chain uses TRBV27 and TRBJ2-7, with D possibly TRBD1 on 5 matching bases. The germline gives CDR1 MNHEY, CDR2 SMNVEV (reference sequence). V was cut by 8 bases and J by 0 bases, with 14 bases left in between. CDR3 length equals 14 residues. The CDR3 sequence is CASRTQGRSYEQYF. The DNA of the CDR3 is TGTGCCAGCCGAACGCAGGGTCGCTCCTACGAGCAGTACTTC.

The J gene is TRBJ2-3, the V gene TRBV27, with 12 positions matching TRBD2. CDR1 and CDR2 from the germline V gene are MNHEY and SMNVEV (reference sequence). The V and J ends lost 10 bases and 0 bases, in that order; junction bases with no gene match: 5. The CDR3 totals 15 residues. The CDR3 nucleotides read TGTGCCACCTTACTAGCGGGGGGTAGCACAGATACGCAGTATTTT. It yields the protein CATLLAGGSTDTQYF.

There are many counts of this clonotype. The rearrangement links TRBV7-9 to TRBJ2-7, with 10 bases identical to TRBD1. This CDR3 is built from 13 residues. The ends lost 6 bases at V and 4 bases at J; junction bases unmatched: 3. Germline values: CDR1 SEHNR, CDR2 FQNEAQ (reference sequence). The CDR3 DNA is TGTGCCAGCAGAGGACAGGGGGATTACGAGCAGTACTTC. Its protein product is CASRGQGDYEQYF.

The chain employs TRBV20-1 and TRBJ1-1, with TRBD1 identical over 10 bases. The CDR3 sequence is 13 residues long. CDR1 is DFQATT, CDR2 SNEGSKA, per germline (reference sequence). Trimming at V came to 6 bases and at J to 5 bases, leaving 6 bases not matched to a gene. CDR3 bases: TGCAGTGCAGAGAAGGACAGGGGGACTGAAGCTTTCTTT. It codes for CSAEKDRGTEAFF.

This clonotype came up many times. The rearrangement links TRBV4-1 to TRBJ1-1; D remains ambiguous. This CDR3 contains 14 residues. The V gene's germline CDR1 is MGHRA and CDR2 YSYEKL. Trimming pared 0 bases from V and 8 bases from J, leaving 13 bases between. CDR3: CASSQDFGAAEAFF. As DNA, the CDR3 is TGCGCCAGCAGCCAAGATTTTGGAGCAGCCGAAGCTTTCTTT.

This chain connects TRBV4-3 to TRBJ2-3, with D possibly being TRBD2 (7 bases). CDR1 and CDR2 (germline): LGHNA, YSLEER. This CDR3 spans 18 amino acids. V shed 0 bases and J shed 4 bases, with 20 bases lying between them. This chain's CDR3 is CASSQDDGGGGGPDTQYF. The CDR3 nucleotides are TGCGCCAGCAGCCAAGACGACGGAGGAGGGGGGGGCCCAGATACGCAGTATTTT.

At least ten counts were recorded for this clonotype. The chain combines TRBV4-1 with TRBJ1-3, with a possible D match to TRBD1 (6 bases). Germline loops: CDR1 MGHRA, CDR2 YSYEKL. The CDR3 has 15 amino acids. The V end lost 5 bases, the J end lost 2 bases, and 13 bases lay between the germline ends. The CDR3 sequence is CASSDNRVPGNTIYF. CDR3 nucleotide sequence: TGCGCCAGCAGCGATAACAGGGTACCTGGAAACACCATATATTTT.

This clonotype was seen many times. The genes are TRBV5-1 and TRBJ2-1; 8 bases are shared with TRBD2. The CDR3 loop spans 15 amino acids. J gave up 8 bases and V 3 bases, and 10 bases lay outside the gene matches. Germline V gene data show CDR1 as SGHRS and CDR2 as YFSETQ. The CDR3 nucleotides read TGCGCCAGCAGCTCTGGGGCGGGGGGTCACGATGAGCAGTTCTTC. Its translation is CASSSGAGGHDEQFF.

This clonotype was detected only a few times. The V and J genes are TRBV6-5 and TRBJ2-3, with D maybe TRBD1 (6 bases). The V gene's germline CDR1 is MNHEY and CDR2 SVGAGI. Deletions cut 6 bases from V and 0 bases from J, with 10 bases between. The CDR3 totals 14 residues. The CDR3 loop reads CASRRTASTDTQYF. The CDR3 region has the DNA TGTGCCAGCAGGCGGACAGCAAGCACAGATACGCAGTATTTT.

This clonotype has just a few counts. The rearrangement uses TRBV5-6 and TRBJ2-1; D may be TRBD2 (5 bases). The CDR3 loop spans 16 amino acids. Trimming took 2 bases from V and 0 from J, leaving 12 bases between them. Looked up from germline, CDR1 is SGHDT and CDR2 is YYEEEE. The CDR3 loop is CASSFLTGSSYNEQFF. The CDR3 bases are TGTGCCAGCAGCTTCCTAACGGGGAGCTCCTACAATGAGCAGTTCTTC. The variable domain in full, completed from reference TRBV5-6 and TRBJ2-1, reads DAGVTQSPTHLIKTRGQQVTLRCSPKSGHDTVSWYQQALGQGPQFIFQYYEEEERQRGNFPDRFSGHQFPNYSSELNVNALLLGDSALYLCASSFLTGSSYNEQFFGPGTRLTVL.

This clonotype was seen only a few times. The chain uses TRBV21-1 and TRBJ2-2; TRBD2, the table's D call, was not compared with the DNA. TRBV21-1 is a pseudogene locus. The CDR3 has 16 residues. The CDR3 region is CASSNIAGLLLGELFF. As DNA, the CDR3 is TGTGCCAGCAGCAATATCGCGGGACTTTTGCTGGGGGAGCTGTTTTTT.

This clonotype was picked up many times. This may stem from a read error, because a much larger clone lies one nucleotide away. The chain uses TRBV7-9 and TRBJ2-4, with TRBD2 identical over 7 bases. Germline V lookup: CDR1 SEHNR, CDR2 FQNEAQ (reference sequence). The V gene end was trimmed by 1 base and the J gene end by 4 bases; junction bases not matched to a gene: 4. This CDR3 contains 15 residues. CDR3 nucleotide sequence: TGTGCCAGCAGCTTAGTGCAGCGGGAAAAAAACATTCAGTACTTC. This translates into CASSLVQREKNIQYF.

This clonotype showed up many times. The chain is built from TRBV4-3 and TRBJ2-2, with 8 bases lining up with TRBD1. The length of the CDR3 is 18 residues. With V trimmed by 0 bases and J by 1 base, 7 bases remained unmatched. The germline CDR1 and CDR2 sequences are LGHNA and YSLEER. Written as DNA, the CDR3 is TGCGCCAGCAGCCAAGAAGTGGTCGGGACAGGGAACACCGGGGAGCTGTTTTTT. It specifies CASSQEVVGTGNTGELFF.

This clonotype was counted many times. V is TRBV27 and J is TRBJ2-7; the match to TRBD1 covers 8 bases. This CDR3 comprises 16 residues. Trimming took 5 bases from V and 5 from J; bases not matched to a gene: 14. Per the germline V gene, CDR1 is MNHEY and CDR2 is SMNVEV (reference sequence). The CDR3 DNA is TGTGCCAGCAGTATCCTCTCCCGGACAGGGTCTCACGAGCAGTACTTC. It yields the protein CASSILSRTGSHEQYF.

The chain employs TRBV7-2 and TRBJ1-5; 10 bases align to TRBD1. The CDR3 has 13 amino acids. Trimming removed 4 bases from V and 9 bases from J; junction bases left unmatched: 3. CDR1 is SGHTA, CDR2 FQGNSA, per germline. CDR3 amino acids: CASSWDRGGPQHF. The CDR3 DNA reads as TGTGCCAGCAGCTGGGACAGGGGTGGGCCCCAGCATTTT.

This clonotype was seen repeatedly, ten times or more. V is TRBV28 and J is TRBJ2-3, with 8 bases that match TRBD2. CDR3 length: 12 residues. V shed 6 bases and J 5 bases; nucleotides not matched to a gene: 1. Germline loops: CDR1 MDHEN, CDR2 SYDVKM. CDR3 in amino acids: CASRGLVDTQYF. The CDR3 nucleotides read TGTGCCAGCAGGGGACTAGTAGATACGCAGTATTTT.

This clonotype was observed at least ten times. The chain carries TRBV11-2 and TRBJ2-5; 8 bases fit TRBD1. Germline V gene lookup returns CDR1 SGHAT and CDR2 FQNNGV. Trimming at V came to 5 bases and at J to 11 bases, leaving 10 bases not matched to a gene. The CDR3 sequence is 13 residues long. CDR3 loop: CASSRGRTGFQYF. The DNA for the CDR3 is TGTGCCAGCAGCCGGGGGAGGACAGGGTTTCAGTACTTC. The whole variable domain, remainder taken from reference TRBV11-2 and TRBJ2-5, is EAGVAQSPRYKIIEKRQSVAFWCNPISGHATLYWYQQILGQGPKLLIQFQNNGVVDDSQLPKDRFSAERLKGVDSTLKIQPAKLEDSAVYLCASSRGRTGFQYFGPGTRLLVL.

In its sample, this clonotype was seen many times. The V and J genes are TRBV4-1 and TRBJ1-5, with TRBD1 matching over 7 bases. V lost 5 bases and J lost 5; bases outside the gene matches: 12. This CDR3 contains 16 residues. CDR1 is MGHRA and CDR2 is YSYEKL in the germline V gene. CDR3 protein: CASSLRQGRGYQPQHF. DNA for the CDR3: TGCGCCAGCAGCTTACGACAGGGCAGGGGGTATCAGCCCCAGCATTTT.

This clonotype was detected many times. The J gene is TRBJ1-1, the V gene TRBV20-1, with D perhaps matching TRBD1 (6 bases). Looked up from germline, CDR1 is DFQATT and CDR2 is SNEGSKA (reference sequence). The V end was cut by 6 bases, the J end by 3 bases, with 23 bases between. The CDR3 runs to 16 residues. The CDR3 DNA follows: TGCAGTGCCCCCCCATCAGGGGACCCGAGGTACACTGAAGCTTTCTTT. Translating it yields CSAPPSGDPRYTEAFF.

The sample holds many counts of this clonotype. The gene calls are TRBV9 and TRBJ2-1; 11 positions agree with TRBD2. V trimming: 0 bases; J trimming: 10 bases; junction bases outside the gene matches: 9. The length of the CDR3 is 16 residues. CDR1 is SGDLS and CDR2 is YYNGEE in the germline V gene. CDR3 residues: CASSVDPSGGSREQFF. The CDR3 DNA sequence: TGTGCCAGCAGCGTAGATCCTAGCGGGGGGTCCAGGGAGCAGTTCTTC.

This clonotype was seen a few times. The chain uses TRBV29-1 and TRBJ2-1; no clear D gene. Trimming cost V 0 bases and J 6 bases, with 15 bases left between them. The CDR3 loop spans 15 amino acids. CDR1 is SQVTM, CDR2 ANQGSEA, per germline. CDR3: CSVEDRSAPFNEQFF. CDR3 bases: TGCAGCGTTGAAGATAGGTCGGCCCCATTCAATGAGCAGTTCTTC.

Many counts were recorded for this clonotype. The chain combines TRBV4-1 with TRBJ1-5, with D maybe TRBD1 (5 bases). V lost 1 base to trimming and J lost 9 bases, with 13 bases between them. CDR3 length: 14 amino acids. Germline CDR1 and CDR2: MGHRA and YSYEKL. The CDR3 region is CASSQVDRDSPQHF. CDR3 coding DNA: TGCGCCAGCAGCCAAGTTGACCGGGACTCGCCCCAGCATTTT.

Turning to this clonotype: A much larger clone lies one base from this, so it may be a read error. CDR3 bases: TGTGCCAGCAGTCCGAATCCCCACAGGTGGCACATCCAGCAGTACTTC. Its translation: CASSPNPHRWHIQQYF. V gene TRBV12-3 or TRBV12-4 combines with J gene TRBJ2-7; D might be TRBD1 (5 bases). Trimming removed 5 bases from V and 8 bases from J, with 25 bases in between. This CDR3 is 16 amino acids long.

This chain uses TRBV5-1 with TRBJ1-4, with 10 nucleotides matching TRBD1. Trimming at V came to 0 bases and at J to 8 bases, leaving 4 bases not matched to a gene. CDR1 and CDR2 (germline): SGHRS, YFSETQ. The CDR3 totals 15 residues. In DNA form, the CDR3 reads TGCGCCAGCAGCTTGGCGGGGACAGGGGAAGAAAAACTGTTTTTT. This sequence encodes CASSLAGTGEEKLFF.

There are a few counts of this clonotype. The chain employs TRBV10-3 and TRBJ1-3; D uncertain. From germline, CDR1 is ENHRY and CDR2 SYGVKD. V lost 6 bases and J 2 bases, leaving 11 bases between the germline ends. CDR3 length: 14 amino acids. This chain's CDR3 is CAISKTKAGNTIYF. DNA for the CDR3: TGTGCCATCAGCAAAACTAAGGCTGGAAACACCATATATTTT.

The chain employs TRBV7-2 and TRBJ1-4; D unresolved. Germline lookup yields CDR1 SGHTA and CDR2 FQGNSA. CDR3 size: 14 residues. V was cut by 3 bases and J by 7 bases, with 12 bases left in between. The DNA of the CDR3 is TGTGCCAGCAGCTTTGCTACGCGGGGTGAAAAACTGTTTTTT. Amino acid sequence: CASSFATRGEKLFF.